What follows describes a single T cell receptor (beta chain). Antigen specificity is unknown. This sample was taken from a study of blood T cells in healthy people across ages. A second PCR, run for about 7 to 11 cycles, used a sample-barcoded 5' primer plus a J-beta primer mix. TCRdb reprocessed the 5' RACE reads with MiXCR, giving one entry per CDR3 protein. The table lists fewer than 2,000,000 distinct CDR3 sequences, about 39% of them singletons. General observations from the study: Researchers judged that diversity estimates from one million T cells fell short of true values.

Germline CDR1 reads ENHRY; CDR2 reads SYGVKD. The CDR3 contains 16 residues. Each individual donor underwent a draw of roughly 10 milliliters of peripheral blood. Sequencing used blood. The rearrangement joins TRBV10-3 to TRBJ2-4, with a weak D call TRBD1 (5 bases). Gene TRBJ2-5 matches the end of the DNA better, so the J call may be wrong. The receptor was derived from a human donor in good health. The CDR3 loop reads CAISEWGSDIRETQYF. In DNA form, the CDR3 reads TGTGCCATCAGTGAATGGGGCAGTGACATAAGGGAGACCCAGTACTTC.